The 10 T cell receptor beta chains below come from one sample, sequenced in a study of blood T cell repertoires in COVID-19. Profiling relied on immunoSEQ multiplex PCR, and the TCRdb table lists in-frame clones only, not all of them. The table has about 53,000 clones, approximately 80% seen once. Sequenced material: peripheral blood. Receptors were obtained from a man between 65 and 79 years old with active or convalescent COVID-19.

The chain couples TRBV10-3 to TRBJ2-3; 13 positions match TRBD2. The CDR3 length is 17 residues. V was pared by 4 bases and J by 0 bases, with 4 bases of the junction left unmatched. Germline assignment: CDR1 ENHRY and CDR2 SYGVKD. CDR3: CAISGTSGSSSTDTQYF. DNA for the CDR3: TGTGCCATCAGTGGGACTAGCGGGAGTTCTAGCACAGATACGCAGTATTTT.

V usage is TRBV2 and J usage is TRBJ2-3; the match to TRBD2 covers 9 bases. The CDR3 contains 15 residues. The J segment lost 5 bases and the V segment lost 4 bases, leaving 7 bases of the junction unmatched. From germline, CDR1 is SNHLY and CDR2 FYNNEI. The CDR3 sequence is CASSVWRGGRDTQYF. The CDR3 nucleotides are TGTGCCAGCAGTGTTTGGCGGGGGGGCCGAGATACGCAGTATTTT. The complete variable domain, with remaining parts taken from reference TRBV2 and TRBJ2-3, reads EPEVTQTPSHQVTQMGQEVILRCVPISNHLYFYWYRQILGQKVEFLVSFYNNEISEKSEIFDDQFSVERPDGSNFTLKIRSTKLEDSAMYFCASSVWRGGRDTQYFGPGTRLTVL.

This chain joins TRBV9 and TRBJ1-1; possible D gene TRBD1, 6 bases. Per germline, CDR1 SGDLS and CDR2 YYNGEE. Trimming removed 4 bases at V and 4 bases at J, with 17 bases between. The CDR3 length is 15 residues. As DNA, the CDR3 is TGTGCCAGCAGCCCCCGGGCAGGGGAAGGCACTGAAGCTTTCTTT. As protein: CASSPRAGEGTEAFF. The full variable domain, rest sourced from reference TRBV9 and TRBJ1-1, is DSGVTQTPKHLITATGQRVTLRCSPRSGDLSVYWYQQSLDQGLQFLIQYYNGEERAKGNILERFSAQQFPDLHSELNLSSLELGDSALYFCASSPRAGEGTEAFFGQGTRLTVV.

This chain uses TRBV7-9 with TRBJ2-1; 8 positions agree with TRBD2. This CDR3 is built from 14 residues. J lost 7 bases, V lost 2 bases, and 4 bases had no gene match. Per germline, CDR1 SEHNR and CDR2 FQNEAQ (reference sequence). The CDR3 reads CASSLTLAVNEQFF. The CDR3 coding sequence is TGTGCCAGCAGCTTAACACTAGCGGTTAATGAGCAGTTCTTC.

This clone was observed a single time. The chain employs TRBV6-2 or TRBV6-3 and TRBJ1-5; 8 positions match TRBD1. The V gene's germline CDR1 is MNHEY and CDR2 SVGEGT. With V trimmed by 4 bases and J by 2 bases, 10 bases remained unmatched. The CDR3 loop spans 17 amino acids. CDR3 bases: TGTGCCAGCAGTTTGTCTCCAGGGGGCCGCGGCAATCAGCCCCAGCATTTT. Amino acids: CASSLSPGGRGNQPQHF.

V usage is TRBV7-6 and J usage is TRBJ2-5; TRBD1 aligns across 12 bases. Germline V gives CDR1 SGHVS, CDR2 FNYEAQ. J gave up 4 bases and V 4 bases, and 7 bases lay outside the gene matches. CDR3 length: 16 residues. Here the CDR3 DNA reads TGTGCCAGCAGCTCCCTCGGGACAGGGGGCGGAGAGACCCAGTACTTC. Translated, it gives CASSSLGTGGGETQYF.

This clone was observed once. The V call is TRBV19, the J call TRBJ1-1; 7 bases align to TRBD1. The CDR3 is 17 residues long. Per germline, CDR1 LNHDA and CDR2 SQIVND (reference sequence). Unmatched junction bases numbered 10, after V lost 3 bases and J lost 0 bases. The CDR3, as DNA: TGTGCCAGTAGTATCTCATCCCCGGGACAGATGAACACTGAAGCTTTCTTT. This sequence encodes CASSISSPGQMNTEAFF.

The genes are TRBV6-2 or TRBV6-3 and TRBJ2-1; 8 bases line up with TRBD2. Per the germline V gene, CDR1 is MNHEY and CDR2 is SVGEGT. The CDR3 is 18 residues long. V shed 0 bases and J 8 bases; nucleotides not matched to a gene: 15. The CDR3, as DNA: TGTGCCAGCAGTTACTCGATTGAATCGGGACTAGGGTTCGATGAGCAGTTCTTC. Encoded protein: CASSYSIESGLGFDEQFF.

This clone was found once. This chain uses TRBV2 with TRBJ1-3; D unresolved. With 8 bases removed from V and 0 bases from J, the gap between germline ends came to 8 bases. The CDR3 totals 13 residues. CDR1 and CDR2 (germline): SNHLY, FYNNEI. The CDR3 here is CASQISSGNTIYF. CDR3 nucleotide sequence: TGTGCCAGCCAGATCAGCTCTGGAAACACCATATATTTT.

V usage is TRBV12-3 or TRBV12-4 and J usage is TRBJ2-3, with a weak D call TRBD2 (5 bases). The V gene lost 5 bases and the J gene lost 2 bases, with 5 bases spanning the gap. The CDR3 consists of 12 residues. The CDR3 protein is CASSRDTDTQYF. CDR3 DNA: TGTGCCAGCAGTCGGGACACAGATACGCAGTATTTT.